This T cell receptor beta chain was observed in a study of blood T cell repertoires in COVID-19. Whole-study context: Italy, Spain and the United States were the sources of the convalescent and acute COVID-19 samples.

This clone was picked up a small number of times. TCRdb's table, derived via immunoSEQ multiplex PCR, lists solely in-frame clones and lacks some. The data show tens of thousands of clones, 78% seen once. Recruited during active infection, patients (from Seattle) were subsequently followed longitudinally. The V end was cut by 3 bases, the J end by 6 bases, with 15 bases between. The CDR3 length is 15 residues. The germline V gene has CDR1 LNHDA and CDR2 SQIVND (reference sequence). The clonotype comes from a man between 65 and 85 years old with COVID-19, enrolled during active disease. Sequenced: peripheral blood. This chain links TRBV19 with TRBJ2-1; TRBD2 might be the D (7 bases). In DNA, the CDR3 is TGTGCCAGTAGTATTAGTGGGGGGGCCTCCAATGAGCAGTTCTTC. Protein sequence: CASSISGGASNEQFF.